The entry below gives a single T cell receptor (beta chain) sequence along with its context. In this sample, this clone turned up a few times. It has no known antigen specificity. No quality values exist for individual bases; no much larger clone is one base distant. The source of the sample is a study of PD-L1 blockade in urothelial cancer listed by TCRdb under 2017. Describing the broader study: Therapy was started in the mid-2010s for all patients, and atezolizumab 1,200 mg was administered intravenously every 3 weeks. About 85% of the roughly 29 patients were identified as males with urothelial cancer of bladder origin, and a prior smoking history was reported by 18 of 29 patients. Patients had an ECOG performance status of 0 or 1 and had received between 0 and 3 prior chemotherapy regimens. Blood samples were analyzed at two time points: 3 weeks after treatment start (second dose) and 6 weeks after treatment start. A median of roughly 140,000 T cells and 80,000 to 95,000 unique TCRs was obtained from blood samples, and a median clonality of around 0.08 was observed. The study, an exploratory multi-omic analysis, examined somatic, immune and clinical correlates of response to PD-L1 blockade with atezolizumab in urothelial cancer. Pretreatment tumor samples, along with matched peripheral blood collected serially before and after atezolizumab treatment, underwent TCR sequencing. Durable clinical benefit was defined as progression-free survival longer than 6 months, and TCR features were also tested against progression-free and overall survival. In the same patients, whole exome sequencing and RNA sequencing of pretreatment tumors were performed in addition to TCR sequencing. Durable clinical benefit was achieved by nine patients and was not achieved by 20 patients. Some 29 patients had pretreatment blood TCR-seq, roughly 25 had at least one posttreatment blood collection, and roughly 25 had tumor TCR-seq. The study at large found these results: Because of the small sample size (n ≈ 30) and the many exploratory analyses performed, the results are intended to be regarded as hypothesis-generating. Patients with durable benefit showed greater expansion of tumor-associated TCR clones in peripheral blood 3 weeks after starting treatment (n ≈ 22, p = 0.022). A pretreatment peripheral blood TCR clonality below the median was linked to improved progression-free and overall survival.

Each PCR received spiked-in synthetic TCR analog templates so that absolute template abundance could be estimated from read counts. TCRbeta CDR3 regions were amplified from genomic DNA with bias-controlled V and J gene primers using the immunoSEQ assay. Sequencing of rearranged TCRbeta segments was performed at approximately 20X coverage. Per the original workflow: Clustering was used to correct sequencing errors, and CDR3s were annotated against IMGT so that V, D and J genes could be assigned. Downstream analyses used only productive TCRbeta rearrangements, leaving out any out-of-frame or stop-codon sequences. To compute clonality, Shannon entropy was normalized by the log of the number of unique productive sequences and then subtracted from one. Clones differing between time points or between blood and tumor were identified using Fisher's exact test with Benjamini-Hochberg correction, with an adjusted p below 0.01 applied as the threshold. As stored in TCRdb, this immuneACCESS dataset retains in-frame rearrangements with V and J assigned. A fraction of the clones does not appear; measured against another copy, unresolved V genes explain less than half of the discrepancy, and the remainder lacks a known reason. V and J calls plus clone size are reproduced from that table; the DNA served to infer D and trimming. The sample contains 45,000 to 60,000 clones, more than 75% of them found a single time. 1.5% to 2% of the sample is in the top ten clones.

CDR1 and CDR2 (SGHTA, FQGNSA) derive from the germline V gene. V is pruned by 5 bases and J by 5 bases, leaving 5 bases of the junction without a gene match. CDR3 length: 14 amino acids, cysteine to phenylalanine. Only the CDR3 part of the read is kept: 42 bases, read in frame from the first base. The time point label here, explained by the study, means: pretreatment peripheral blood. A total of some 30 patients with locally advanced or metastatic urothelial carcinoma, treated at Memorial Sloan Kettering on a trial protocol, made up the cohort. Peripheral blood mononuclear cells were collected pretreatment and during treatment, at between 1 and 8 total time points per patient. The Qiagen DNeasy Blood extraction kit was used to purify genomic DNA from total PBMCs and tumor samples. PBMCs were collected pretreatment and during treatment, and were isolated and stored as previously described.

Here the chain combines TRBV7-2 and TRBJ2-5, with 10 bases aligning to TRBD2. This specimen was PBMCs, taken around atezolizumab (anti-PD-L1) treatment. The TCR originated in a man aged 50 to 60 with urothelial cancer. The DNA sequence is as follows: TGTGCCAGCAGCGGGACTAGCGTTAGGGAGACCCAGTACTTC. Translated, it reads CASSGTSVRETQYF.